A selection of T cell receptor beta chains follows, all from one sample in a study of blood T cell repertoires in COVID-19. Measured with immunoSEQ multiplex PCR; TCRdb has only the in-frame clones, and not every one. Of some 270,000 clones listed, 70% to 90% are singletons. Material: PBMCs or T cells enriched from blood (not recorded which). The receptors shown here come from a woman in her 30s who had recovered from COVID-19. CDR3s include the opening cysteine and the closing phenylalanine or tryptophan. D genes are given only for firm matches. Clone size is given for some rows only: seen once, a few or many times, or a class if the clone is expanded.

16	TRBV6-5	TRBJ1-2	TRBD1	.	CASSYAPGGSGYGYTF	TGTGCCAGCAGTTACGCCCCAGGGGGCTCAGGCTATGGCTACACCTTC
14	TRBV9	TRBJ2-2	.	.	CASSSSGNTGELFF	TGTGCCAGCAGCTCCAGCGGGAACACCGGGGAGCTGTTTTTT
16	TRBV2	TRBJ1-1	TRBD1	.	CARKGQGVRPDTEAFF	TGTGCCAGGAAGGGACAGGGGGTTCGTCCGGACACTGAAGCTTTCTTT
20	TRBV3-1/TRBV3-2	TRBJ2-3	.	.	CASSQDLFEGTGLGADTQYF	TGTGCCAGCAGCCAAGATCTTTTTGAGGGGACTGGACTTGGAGCGGATACGCAGTATTTT
16	TRBV14	TRBJ2-6	.	.	CASSRSRGRGANVLTF	TGTGCCAGCAGCCGGTCAAGAGGGAGAGGGGCCAACGTCCTGACTTTC
13	TRBV6-2/TRBV6-3	TRBJ1-3	.	.	CASSRGLLVTIYF	TGTGCCAGCAGCCGCGGGCTACTCGTGACCATATATTTT
17	TRBV19	TRBJ2-3	TRBD2	.	CASSRTSGRASADTQYF	TGTGCCAGTAGTCGGACTAGCGGGAGGGCCAGTGCAGATACGCAGTATTTT
15	TRBV6-5	TRBJ1-5	TRBD1	.	CASSQTGQPNQPQHF	TGTGCCAGCAGCCAAACGGGACAGCCTAATCAGCCCCAGCATTTT
13	TRBV5-4	TRBJ2-5	.	once	CASLRDSEETQYF	TGTGCCTCTCTACGGGACTCTGAAGAGACCCAGTACTTC
14	TRBV28	TRBJ1-2	TRBD1	.	CASSFRDRGYIYTF	TGTGCCAGCAGTTTCCGGGACAGGGGTTACATCTACACCTTC
15	TRBV2	TRBJ2-7	TRBD1	few	CASSLGQGVFHEQYF	TGTGCCAGCAGTCTAGGACAGGGGGTGTTCCACGAGCAGTACTTC
16	TRBV23-1	TRBJ2-7	TRBD2	.	CASSQPELAGDYEQYF	TGCGCCAGCAGTCAGCCAGAACTAGCGGGAGATTACGAGCAGTACTTC
15	TRBV7-3	TRBJ2-2	TRBD2	.	CASSLTSENTGELFF	TGTGCCAGCAGCTTGACTAGCGAGAACACCGGGGAGCTGTTTTTT
17	TRBV9	TRBJ2-2	TRBD2	once	CASSPREVASNTGELFF	TGTGCCAGCAGCCCCCGGGAGGTAGCCTCGAACACCGGGGAGCTGTTTTTT
11	TRBV2	TRBJ1-4	.	.	CAGKRIGELFF	TGTGCCGGCAAGAGAATCGGGGAACTGTTTTTT
18	TRBV11-2	TRBJ1-3	.	.	CASSLRGRLSIEGNTIYF	TGTGCCAGCAGCCTTAGAGGGCGGCTCTCCATAGAAGGAAACACCATATATTTT
16	TRBV24-1	TRBJ2-1	TRBD1	.	CATSDPGQGTYNEQFF	TGTGCCACCAGTGATCCGGGACAGGGAACCTACAATGAGCAGTTCTTC
19	TRBV28	TRBJ2-7	TRBD1	.	CASSLYLGVWDRVSYEQYF	TGTGCCAGCAGTTTATATCTCGGGGTCTGGGACAGGGTGTCCTACGAGCAGTACTTC